One and the same sample provided the 21 T cell receptor beta chains below, sequenced in a study of T cells after yellow fever vaccination. TCRdb reprocessed the 5' RACE reads with MiXCR, giving one entry per CDR3 protein. The sample carries around 360,000 distinct CDR3 sequences, around 10% recorded once. The source was PBMCs, collected on the day of the first yellow fever vaccination. Source of these receptors: a young man who received the YFV17D yellow fever vaccine.

The chain uses TRBV12-3 or TRBV12-4 and TRBJ2-7, with TRBD1 as a possible D gene (5 bases). Trimming pared 3 bases from V and 3 bases from J, leaving 12 bases between. This CDR3 comprises 14 residues. The CDR3 spells CASSLFVRDYEQYF. The CDR3, as DNA: TGTGCCAGCAGTTTGTTCGTCAGGGACTACGAGCAGTACTTC.

This clonotype was seen only a few times. The chain carries TRBV4-2 and TRBJ2-4; 10 positions agree with TRBD2. V dropped 3 bases and J dropped 1; count of bases not matched to a gene: 3. From germline, CDR1 is LGHNA and CDR2 YNFKEQ. This CDR3 comprises 16 residues. In DNA form, the CDR3 reads TGTGCCAGCAGCCAGGTAGCGGGGGGTGCCAAAAACATTCAGTACTTC. This translates into CASSQVAGGAKNIQYF.

The rearrangement joins TRBV3-1 to TRBJ2-3; 9 bases match TRBD2. V lost 3 bases and J lost 6; bases outside the gene matches: 10. The CDR3 is 16 residues long. Germline V gene lookup returns CDR1 LGHDT and CDR2 YNNKEL (reference sequence). CDR3 sequence: CASSHVIGTSGDTQYF. CDR3 bases: TGTGCCAGCAGCCACGTTATTGGAACTAGCGGGGATACGCAGTATTTT.

The chain links TRBV27 to TRBJ2-7, with 10 bases matching TRBD1. The germline V gene has CDR1 MNHEY and CDR2 SMNVEV (reference sequence). J gave up 4 bases and V 5 bases, and 5 bases lay outside the gene matches. The CDR3 is made up of 14 amino acids. The CDR3, as DNA: TGTGCCAGCAGTCCGGACAGGGGGTCATACGAGCAGTACGTC. It codes for CASSPDRGSYEQYV.

The chain has TRBV7-2 and TRBJ2-1; the D gene is possibly TRBD2 (5 bases). CDR1 SGHTA and CDR2 FQGNSA come from the germline V gene. The CDR3 is made up of 13 amino acids. The V gene lost 3 bases and the J gene lost 12 bases, with 15 bases spanning the gap. The CDR3 here is CASSFYREVGQFF. The CDR3, as DNA: TGTGCCAGCAGCTTTTATCGGGAAGTGGGGCAGTTCTTC.

The chain combines TRBV12-3 or TRBV12-4 with TRBJ1-3; D is perhaps TRBD1 (5 bases). The V end lost 1 base, the J end lost 7 bases, and 23 bases lay between the germline ends. The CDR3 sequence is 18 residues long. The CDR3 region has the DNA TGTGCCAGCAGTTTAGGCTTTTGGGCTAGGATCGGGGCGAACACCATATATTTT. This sequence encodes CASSLGFWARIGANTIYF.

The chain is built from TRBV7-9 and TRBJ2-7; D call uncertain. V was shortened by 4 bases and J by 3 bases, with 13 bases between the two germline ends. Germline V gene data show CDR1 as SEHNR and CDR2 as FQNEAQ (reference sequence). The CDR3 totals 14 residues. The CDR3 reads CASSSDGSYYEQYF. The CDR3 DNA follows: TGTGCCAGCAGCTCCGACGGTAGTTACTACGAGCAGTACTTC.

This clonotype was seen at least ten times. The rearrangement links TRBV20-1 to TRBJ1-1; TRBD1 might be the D (5 bases). V was cut by 2 bases and J by 0 bases, with 13 bases left in between. Germline V gives CDR1 DFQATT, CDR2 SNEGSKA (reference sequence). This CDR3 region has 15 residues. CDR3 DNA sequence: TGCAGTGCTAGACCAGGCCTGGGACTGAACACTGAAGCTTTCTTT. This translates into CSARPGLGLNTEAFF.

The CDR3 sequence is CASSLVVGGAYEQYF. CDR3 bases: TGTGCCAGCAGCTTAGTCGTCGGGGGGGCCTACGAGCAGTACTTC. The chain carries TRBV7-2 and TRBJ2-7, with TRBD2 matching over 8 bases. Losses at the gene ends were 1 base for V and 2 bases for J; bases not matched to a gene: 4. CDR3 length: 15 amino acids. Germline CDR1 reads SGHTA; CDR2 reads FQGNSA.

The V and J genes are TRBV20-1 and TRBJ2-3; 11 bases are shared with TRBD2. Germline assignment: CDR1 DFQATT and CDR2 SNEGSKA (reference sequence). This CDR3 comprises 14 residues. The V and J ends lost 5 bases and 5 bases, in that order; junction bases with no gene match: 6. The CDR3 here is CSAGRLAGGDTQYF. The CDR3 DNA reads TGCAGTGCTGGCCGGCTAGCGGGGGGAGATACGCAGTATTTT.

This clonotype was seen more than once but under ten times. This chain uses TRBV20-1 with TRBJ1-1; D is uncertain. Trimming cost V 2 bases and J 4 bases, with 8 bases left between them. Germline CDR1 DFQATT, CDR2 SNEGSKA (reference sequence). The CDR3 has 12 amino acids. CDR3 in DNA: TGCAGTGCTAGACGAGTACGCACTGAAGCTTTCTTT. The encoded protein is CSARRVRTEAFF.

CDR3 nucleotides: TGTGCCAGCAGTTACCTGGCAGGGCACACCGGGGAGCTGTTTTTT. Its protein product is CASSYLAGHTGELFF. V is TRBV6-2 or TRBV6-3 and J is TRBJ2-2; a weak D match, TRBD1 (5 bases). Germline CDR1 MNHEY, CDR2 SVGEGT. The V end was cut by 2 bases, the J end by 3 bases, with 10 bases between. The CDR3 has 15 amino acids.

The gene calls are TRBV9 and TRBJ2-2; a weak D match, TRBD1 (6 bases). This CDR3 has 14 residues. The V end lost 0 bases, the J end lost 9 bases, and 12 bases lay between the germline ends. Germline values: CDR1 SGDLS, CDR2 YYNGEE. The CDR3 loop is CASSVAPRGRELFF. DNA of the CDR3: TGTGCCAGCAGCGTAGCTCCCAGGGGCAGGGAGCTGTTTTTT.

This clonotype was recorded a few times. The rearrangement uses TRBV5-1 and TRBJ2-5; D unresolved. The CDR3 contains 14 residues. V lost 1 base and J 7 bases, leaving 14 bases between the germline ends. Per the germline V gene, CDR1 is SGHRS and CDR2 is YFSETQ. The CDR3 DNA sequence: TGCGCCAGCAGCTTGAGTTTTGAACTATCGACCCAGTACTTC. Translating it yields CASSLSFELSTQYF.

This clonotype was detected a few times. The chain employs TRBV11-2 and TRBJ1-2; D gene unclear. The V end was cut by 5 bases, the J end by 5 bases, with 9 bases between. This CDR3 region has 12 residues. The germline V gene encodes CDR1 SGHAT and CDR2 FQNNGV. CDR3 nucleotide sequence: TGTGCCAGCAGCCCAGAAGGGTATGGCTACACCTTC. This gives the protein CASSPEGYGYTF.

This clonotype occurred many times. V usage is TRBV29-1 and J usage is TRBJ2-5, with no clear D. CDR3 size: 12 residues. Between the trimmed V and J ends, which lost 3 bases and 5 bases, there was a span of 10 bases. The germline CDR1 and CDR2 sequences are SQVTM and ANQGSEA. Here the CDR3 reads CSVDTVRETQYF. The CDR3, as DNA: TGCAGCGTTGATACGGTGAGGGAGACCCAGTACTTC.

There are a few counts of this clonotype. V usage is TRBV20-1 and J usage is TRBJ2-1, with 8 bases that match TRBD2. This CDR3 is 15 amino acids long. From germline, CDR1 is DFQATT and CDR2 SNEGSKA (reference sequence). V lost 0 bases to trimming and J lost 6 bases; unmatched junction nucleotides: 7. The CDR3, as DNA: TGCAGTGCTAGAGATTGGCGGGGACTAGTCAATGAGCAGTTCTTC. Translated: CSARDWRGLVNEQFF.

This clonotype came up a few times. CDR3 sequence reads: CASSLGTQGTEAFF. CDR3 coding DNA: TGCGCCAGCAGCTTGGGGACACAGGGGACTGAAGCTTTCTTT. This sequence joins TRBV5-1 and TRBJ1-1; TRBD1 matches at 7 bases. Trimming at V came to 0 bases and at J to 5 bases, leaving 4 bases not matched to a gene. Germline V gene sequence: CDR1 SGHRS, CDR2 YFSETQ. This CDR3 contains 14 residues.

This clonotype was seen only a few times. The V call is TRBV12-3 or TRBV12-4, the J call TRBJ1-5; D may be TRBD1 (6 bases). There are 15 residues in the CDR3. V was trimmed by 6 bases and J by 9 bases, leaving 21 bases between them. CDR3: CASSPTGGARRPQHF. The DNA of the CDR3 is TGTGCCAGCAGCCCCACCGGGGGGGCGAGGAGGCCCCAGCATTTT.

The V gene is TRBV7-9, the J gene TRBJ1-1; 7 nucleotides align to TRBD1. The CDR3 covers 14 residues. The V gene end was trimmed by 5 bases and the J gene end by 1 base; junction bases not matched to a gene: 4. CDR1 SEHNR and CDR2 FQNEAQ come from the germline V gene (reference sequence). In nucleotides, the CDR3 is TGTGCCAGCAGCCGGGGACAGCAGAACACTGAAGCTTTCTTT. Encoded protein: CASSRGQQNTEAFF.

This clonotype was observed a few times. The CDR3 here is CASSVSGGGGDTQYF. The DNA for the CDR3 is TGTGCCAGCAGCGTATCGGGGGGGGGAGGGGATACGCAGTATTTT. This chain uses TRBV9 with TRBJ2-3, with 8 bases identical to TRBD2. This CDR3 comprises 15 residues. Per the germline V gene, CDR1 is SGDLS and CDR2 is YYNGEE. After removal of 1 base from V and 6 bases from J, the junction contained 7 bases not matched to a gene.